These 12 T cell receptor beta chains share one sample of origin, sequenced in a study of blood T cell repertoires in COVID-19. Clones were sequenced by immunoSEQ multiplex PCR, and TCRdb holds only the in-frame ones, with some missing. The profile shows tens of thousands of clones, 68% of them singletons. The sequencing sample was made of peripheral blood. The receptors stem from a woman in her seventies with acute or convalescent COVID-19.

The chain combines TRBV5-1 with TRBJ1-6, with D perhaps matching TRBD1 (5 bases). Trimming removed 0 bases from V and 5 bases from J, with 9 bases in between. This CDR3 has 15 amino acids. Germline V gives CDR1 SGHRS, CDR2 YFSETQ. The CDR3 DNA follows: TGCGCCAGCAGCTTGGTGGGCAGGGATAATTCACCCCTCCACTTT. This gives the protein CASSLVGRDNSPLHF.

The V and J genes are TRBV24-1 and TRBJ2-2; 8 positions match TRBD1. This CDR3 has 16 residues. Germline loops: CDR1 KGHDR, CDR2 SFDVKD. Trimming cost V 4 bases and J 1 base; bases outside gene matches: 4. CDR3 DNA: TGTGCCACCAGTGACCCCAGGGGGCTGAACACCGGGGAGCTGTTTTTT. It encodes CATSDPRGLNTGELFF.

The CDR3, as DNA: TGTGCCAGCAGCTACGAGAGCTCTGGGGCCAACGTCCTGACTTTC. This encodes CASSYESSGANVLTF. This rearrangement joins TRBV7-8 to TRBJ2-6; no firm D call. Germline CDR1 SGHVS, CDR2 FQNEAQ. Trimming left V 4 bases short and J 0 bases short, with 7 bases between. The CDR3 has 15 residues. The full variable domain, its missing parts supplied by reference TRBV7-8 and TRBJ2-6, is GAGVSQSPRYKVAKRGQDVALRCDPISGHVSLFWYQQALGQGPEFLTYFQNEAQLDKSGLPSDRFFAERPEGSVSTLKIQRTQQEDSAVYLCASSYESSGANVLTFGAGSRLTVL.

The chain recombines TRBV6-5 with TRBJ1-2; 7 bases are a match to TRBD1. Germline V lookup: CDR1 MNHEY, CDR2 SVGAGI. This CDR3 region has 15 residues. V lost 5 bases and J lost 2; bases outside the gene matches: 8. This CDR3 reads CASSLRTGSNYGYTF. The CDR3 DNA is TGTGCCAGCAGTCTCCGGACAGGCTCGAACTATGGCTACACCTTC.

J is TRBJ2-1 and V is TRBV5-1; 9 bases line up with TRBD1. The V and J ends lost 3 bases and 3 bases, in that order; junction bases with no gene match: 4. This CDR3 region has 15 residues. In germline, CDR1 is SGHRS, CDR2 YFSETQ. This CDR3 is CASSYGTGHYNEQFF. In DNA, the CDR3 is TGCGCCAGCAGCTACGGGACAGGGCACTACAATGAGCAGTTCTTC. The full variable domain, completed using reference TRBV5-1 and TRBJ2-1, is KAGVTQTPRYLIKTRGQQVTLSCSPISGHRSVSWYQQTPGQGLQFLFEYFSETQRNKGNFPGRFSGRQFSNSRSEMNVSTLELGDSALYLCASSYGTGHYNEQFFGPGTRLTVL.

The sample holds one count of this clone. The chain has TRBV21-1 and TRBJ2-2; the table's D call, TRBD2, was not checked against the DNA. TRBV21-1 is a listed pseudogene. This CDR3 has 20 amino acids. The CDR3 DNA reads TGTGCCAGCAGCAAATCAAGAAAACACGGAGGGCCGAGACGGGCCGGGGAGCTGTTTTTT. Protein: CASSKSRKHGGPRRAGELFF.

This clone was seen a single time. The V gene is TRBV9, the J gene TRBJ2-1; D is possibly TRBD2 (5 bases). From germline, CDR1 is SGDLS and CDR2 YYNGEE. This CDR3 is 16 amino acids long. V was trimmed by 3 bases and J by 7 bases, leaving 20 bases between them. In DNA, the CDR3 is TGTGCCAGCAGCGAGGACTCCTTTCTGGGTGGGAATGAGCAGTTCTTC. Protein: CASSEDSFLGGNEQFF.

In regard to this clone: In the same sample, other DNA sequences code for this CDR3. The chain combines TRBV6-5 with TRBJ2-7; TRBD1 agrees at 11 bases. V shed 6 bases, J shed 5 bases, and the junction held 6 bases outside the gene matches. The CDR3 has 14 residues. CDR1 MNHEY and CDR2 SVGAGI come from the germline V gene. CDR3 nucleotide sequence: TGTGCCAGCAGCAGGGACAGGGGGAGCCACGAGCAGTACTTC. This encodes CASSRDRGSHEQYF.

This clone was seen a few times. V and J are TRBV4-3 and TRBJ2-1; D might be TRBD2 (6 bases). There are 13 residues in the CDR3. Trimming took off 4 bases at V and 8 bases at J, with 12 bases between the two ends. The germline V gene encodes CDR1 LGHNA and CDR2 YSLEER. CDR3 sequence reads: CASSRLALDEQFF. The CDR3 coding sequence is TGCGCCAGCAGCCGGCTAGCGTTGGATGAGCAGTTCTTC.

The rearrangement links TRBV27 to TRBJ2-1, with 10 nucleotides matching TRBD1. Germline trimming cut 3 bases from V and 5 bases from J; bases unmatched to any gene: 7. This CDR3 comprises 16 residues. Germline lookup yields CDR1 MNHEY and CDR2 SMNVEV (reference sequence). The CDR3 DNA sequence: TGTGCCAGCAGTTTCGTGACAGGGGGCGCTGACAATGAGCAGTTCTTC. Translated: CASSFVTGGADNEQFF.

V usage is TRBV15 and J usage is TRBJ1-4; no firm D call. The CDR3 length is 15 residues. The V end lost 4 bases, the J end lost 0 bases, and 9 bases lay between the germline ends. Looked up from germline, CDR1 is LNHNV and CDR2 is YYDKDF (reference sequence). CDR3 DNA sequence: TGTGCCACCAGCACCGAGGGTGCAACTAATGAAAAACTGTTTTTT. Translating it yields CATSTEGATNEKLFF.

The chain couples TRBV28 to TRBJ1-1, with a possible D match to TRBD1 (6 bases). V lost 8 bases and J 1 base, leaving 14 bases between the germline ends. Germline CDR1 reads MDHEN; CDR2 reads SYDVKM. The CDR3 has 14 amino acids. The CDR3 is CASYWGGGNTEAFF. The DNA for the CDR3 is TGTGCCAGCTACTGGGGGGGCGGGAACACTGAAGCTTTCTTT.